This T cell receptor (beta chain) derives from a study of blood T cell repertoires in COVID-19. Study-wide context: From the United States, Italy and Spain came samples of acute and convalescent COVID-19. PBMCs, B-cell-depleted T cells, or T cells provided the cDNA or gDNA that made up the material.

The germline CDR1 and CDR2 sequences are SNHLY and FYNNEI. There are 13 residues in the CDR3. Trimming cost V 7 bases and J 2 bases; bases outside gene matches: 4. Here immunoSEQ multiplex PCR was the method, and the copy in TCRdb shows in-frame clones only, minus some. The sample shows roughly 30,000 clones, more than 80% of them seen only once. The sequencing input was peripheral blood. The chain links TRBV2 to TRBJ2-5; TRBD2 aligns across 7 bases. The origin of this receptor is a human donor in a cohort sampled during active COVID-19. The CDR3 coding sequence is TGTGCCAGCAACTGGGACTATCAAGAGACCCAGTACTTC. Protein: CASNWDYQETQYF.